This T cell receptor beta chain comes out of a study of graft-versus-host responses after intestinal transplantation (dated by TCRdb to 2020 to 2022). For the study in its entirety: The transplants that recipients received were multivisceral, liver-intestinal, or isolated intestinal. Donor T cell macrochimerism was defined as a peak of at least 4% donor T cells among recipient peripheral blood mononuclear cells. Instead of going to the commercial service, samples from a few later patients were sequenced in-house on an Illumina MiSeq and processed with MiXCR. Alloreactive clones were identified by sequencing pre-transplant mixed lymphocyte reaction products and comparing these products with unstimulated pre-transplant donor and recipient T cells. The cohort enrolled 24 intestinal transplant recipients, one of whom was a retransplant, and a few patients without pretransplant specimens were excluded. After intestinal transplantation, graft-versus-host and host-versus-graft alloreactive T cell clones were followed in the graft, circulation and bone marrow using bulk TCR-beta CDR3 sequencing. Anti-thymocyte globulin induction was given to all recipients, followed by maintenance tacrolimus and steroids for 3 to 4 years. Broad study findings and their caveats: GvH clones were found in recipient bone marrow, and some of the GvH clones appeared earlier in ileal mucosa or blood, which is consistent with an intestinal mucosal origin. High GvH to HvG T cell clonal ratios were observed in the allografts of patients with donor T cell macrochimerism. Early after transplant, peak levels of circulating GvH clones were found to be associated with declines in HvG clones. The conclusions were limited by the relatively low number and heterogeneity of the intestinal transplant patients.

Library preparation used the immunoSEQ multiplex PCR assay. For most patients, genomic DNA was isolated with the Qiagen DNeasy Blood and Tissue Kit and sent frozen to Adaptive Biotechnologies for TCR sequencing. Adaptive Biotechnologies carried out high-throughput TCR-beta CDR3 sequencing of genomic DNA for most patients. The original methods were these. TCR sequencing data were retrieved from Adaptive's ImmunoSEQ software for 15 to 20 patients, whereas a few other patients were processed with MiXCR and VDJtools. To correct CD4 versus CD8 sorting errors, any sequence found in both subsets at a frequency ratio below 5:1 was removed. CDR3 nucleotide sequences shared between donor and recipient were removed because the origin of such sequences could not be assigned. To count as alloreactive, a clone needed at least 2-fold expansion over unstimulated cells and a minimum CFSE-low frequency of 0.002% (template counts) or 0.001% (read counts). A clone was considered mappable if detected in the sequenced pre-transplant spleen, lymph node, or MLR CFSE-low populations of the donor or recipient. Cumulative frequency of alloreactive clones was calculated as a percentage of all sequences weighted by copy number. As stored in TCRdb, this immuneACCESS dataset retains in-frame rearrangements with V and J assigned. A fraction of the clones does not appear; measured against another copy, unresolved V genes explain less than half of the discrepancy, and the remainder lacks a known reason. That table furnishes V, J and clone size, whereas the DNA furnished D and trimming. Across this sample there are around 90,000 clones, with 80% to 95% seen only once. Approximately 0.3% of the sample lies in the top ten.

With regard to this clone: No cognate antigen has been identified for it. One base away there is no much larger clone; base qualities are not given.

The CDR3 goes from the cysteine to the phenylalanine over 16 residues. Only CDR3 DNA is held: 48 bases, read in frame from base 1. After removal of 3 bases from V and 4 bases from J, the junction retains 5 bases not matched to a gene. CDR1 and CDR2 were assigned from the germline V gene as KGHSH and LQKENI. This specimen's time point label, interpreted: cells obtained before transplantation from donor or recipient. CD3+CD4+ and CD3+CD8+ populations were FACS-sorted from unstimulated pre-transplant donor and recipient cells taken from spleen or lymph nodes. This chain joins TRBV18 to TRBJ2-3; the central 12 bases match TRBD1. The receptor was derived from a human donor who received an intestinal transplant. The material was unstimulated CD4+ T cells sorted from spleen or lymph node cells, obtained before intestinal transplant. For the CDR3, the sequence is CASSPLGQGAADTQYF. The DNA reads as follows: TGTGCCAGCTCACCGTTGGGACAGGGGGCTGCAGATACGCAGTATTTT.